This T cell receptor beta chain was recovered during a study of OX40 agonist ivuxolimab in advanced cancers. Study in general: Patients received ivuxolimab, an intravenous treatment, every 2 weeks at 0.01 to 10 mg/kg. Whole-study results and caveats: On average, CD8+ T cells had more expanded clones than CD4+.

As regards this clone: Its antigen is unknown.

Germline values: CDR1 SNHLY, CDR2 FYNNEI. V gave up 8 bases and J gave up 3 bases, with 19 bases separating them. There are 15 residues in the CDR3. Sequenced by immunoSEQ multiplex PCR; TCRdb stores in-frame clones only, minus some. This sample has about 53,000 clones, with 70% to 85% found just once. The sequenced sample was CD4+ or CD8+ T cells sorted from blood, obtained in a trial of the OX40 agonist ivuxolimab. This sequence originates from an adult with an advanced solid tumor such as melanoma, head and neck, liver or kidney cancer. This sequence joins TRBV2 and TRBJ1-1, with D perhaps TRBD1 (6 bases). The CDR3 region has the DNA TGTGCCAGCCGGCCCGTAGGGGGACGGGACACTGAAGCTTTCTTT. Translation gives CASRPVGGRDTEAFF.